The entry that follows covers one T cell receptor beta chain sequence. Its antigen is unidentified. The record originates from a study of post-analysis software for immune sequencing data. Looking at the study overall: Relapsing-remitting, secondary progressive and progressive-relapsing forms of multiple sclerosis all featured among disease courses. Points from the study as a whole: A few TRBV segments appeared more often in patients than in controls, and TRBV5-6, TRBV5-1 and TRBV20-1 were among these. Significantly lower normalized Chao1 diversity was found in patients with multiple sclerosis relative to controls. The F measure placed samples prepared in the same batch into strongly shared clusters.

There are 16 residues in the CDR3. Trimming took 4 bases from V and 5 from J, leaving 22 bases between them. Germline V gene lookup returns CDR1 SGHRS and CDR2 YFSETQ. Included in the TCR beta cDNA libraries were unique molecular identifiers. Some 500,000 cDNA molecules were obtained per 1 to 10 million input T cells. TCRdb called the PCR reads again in MiXCR, with one record for every CDR3 protein. The table records about 680,000 distinct CDR3 sequences, 55% to 70% of them present only once. This chain links TRBV5-1 with TRBJ2-7; tentatively, D is TRBD1 or TRBD2 (5 bases each). This TCR derives from a girl aged 2-10 years with multiple sclerosis. What was sequenced was blood. The CDR3 DNA is TGCGCCAGCAGCGGGGACGTCCGTAGGGGCCTTAACGAGCAGTACTTC. Translating gives CASSGDVRRGLNEQYF.